A single sample gave rise to the 19 T cell receptor beta chains below, sequenced in a study of identifying expanded T cells in peripheral blood. The protocol was immunoSEQ multiplex PCR, while the TCRdb copy is restricted to in-frame clones and leaves out a portion. The table includes tens of thousands of clones, approximately 90% detected once. The source material was blood. Every receptor here comes from a person between 18 and 70 years old in good health.

CDR3 residues: CASSEDQRASTDTQYF. The CDR3 bases are TGTGCCAGCAGTGAAGATCAGCGGGCCAGCACAGATACGCAGTATTTT. The chain is built from TRBV6-1 and TRBJ2-3; D is perhaps TRBD2 (6 bases). This CDR3 is built from 16 residues. Germline V lookup: CDR1 MNHNS, CDR2 SASEGT. V dropped 1 base and J dropped 0 bases, with 11 bases sitting between them.

This clone was observed a single time. The chain combines TRBV6-1 with TRBJ1-2, with D possibly matching TRBD1 (5 bases). CDR1 is MNHNS, CDR2 SASEGT, per germline. Trimming removed 7 bases at V and 8 bases at J, with 20 bases between. The CDR3 spans 14 residues. The CDR3 DNA reads TGTGCCAGCAAGGTCTACGGGGGGATGGGAGGCTACACCTTC. Translation gives CASKVYGGMGGYTF.

This chain joins TRBV5-4 and TRBJ1-1; 7 bases agree with TRBD1. The CDR3 is made up of 14 amino acids. V lost 3 bases, J lost 3 bases, and 5 bases stayed unmatched. Germline V CDR1 and CDR2: SGHNT, YYREEE (reference sequence). CDR3 DNA sequence: TGTGCCAGCAGCTCCGGGACAGAGTACACTGAAGCTTTCTTT. This sequence encodes CASSSGTEYTEAFF. The entire variable domain, with the rest obtained from reference TRBV5-4 and TRBJ1-1, is as follows: ETGVTQSPTHLIKTRGQQVTLRCSSQSGHNTVSWYQQALGQGPQFIFQYYREEENGRGNFPPRFSGLQFPNYSSELNVNALELDDSALYLCASSSGTEYTEAFFGQGTRLTVV.

This clone has only one observation. Written as DNA, the CDR3 is TGCAGTGCCACGGACCAAGAGACCCAGTACTTC. Protein sequence: CSATDQETQYF. The rearrangement joins TRBV20-1 to TRBJ2-5; D is unresolved. Germline V CDR1 and CDR2: DFQATT, SNEGSKA (reference sequence). This CDR3 has 11 amino acids. Trimming took 6 bases from V and 0 from J, leaving 5 bases between them.

V is TRBV6-1 and J is TRBJ2-7, with TRBD2 identical over 7 bases. Trimming removed 2 bases from V and 0 bases from J; junction bases left unmatched: 4. The CDR3 has 15 amino acids. Looked up from germline, CDR1 is MNHNS and CDR2 is SASEGT. CDR3 amino acids: CASSERASGSYEQYF. Written as DNA, the CDR3 is TGTGCCAGCAGTGAAAGAGCTAGCGGCTCCTACGAGCAGTACTTC.

This clone appeared a few times. The V and J genes are TRBV6-4 and TRBJ2-1; perhaps TRBD2 as D (5 bases). There are 15 residues in the CDR3. The V and J ends lost 5 bases and 0 bases respectively, with 11 bases between them. Germline V gene lookup returns CDR1 MRHNA and CDR2 SNTAGT. The CDR3 DNA follows: TGTGCCAGCAGTCCCGGGGAGAGCTCCTACAATGAGCAGTTCTTC. Amino acids: CASSPGESSYNEQFF.

The chain recombines TRBV5-6 with TRBJ1-6; 9 bases agree with TRBD1. The CDR3 is 16 amino acids. V gave up 0 bases and J gave up 10 bases; unmatched junction bases: 8. Germline V gene data show CDR1 as SGHDT and CDR2 as YYEEEE. CDR3 sequence: CASSLVQGASWSPLHF. DNA for the CDR3: TGTGCCAGCAGCTTGGTACAGGGGGCCTCTTGGTCACCCCTCCACTTT. Full variable domain (remainder filled in from reference TRBV5-6 and TRBJ1-6): DAGVTQSPTHLIKTRGQQVTLRCSPKSGHDTVSWYQQALGQGPQFIFQYYEEEERQRGNFPDRFSGHQFPNYSSELNVNALLLGDSALYLCASSLVQGASWSPLHFGNGTRLTVT.

This rearrangement joins TRBV10-1 to TRBJ2-5, with D uncertain. The germline V gene has CDR1 WNHNN and CDR2 SYGVQD (reference sequence). Trimming took off 4 bases at V and 5 bases at J, with 14 bases between the two ends. The CDR3 has 14 residues. The CDR3 sequence is CASSADTLQETQYF. The CDR3 DNA reads TGCGCCAGCAGTGCTGACACCCTCCAGGAGACCCAGTACTTC.

The V gene is TRBV7-9, the J gene TRBJ1-1, with 7 bases aligning to TRBD1. The CDR3 is 14 residues long. V lost 6 bases, J lost 3 bases, and 7 bases stayed unmatched. Germline V gene lookup returns CDR1 SEHNR and CDR2 FQNEAQ (reference sequence). The DNA for the CDR3 is TGTGCCAGCAGTCTCCAGGGGGGTGACACTGAAGCTTTCTTT. This codes for CASSLQGGDTEAFF.

This clone was detected only once. This CDR3 is CASTTTGYAYEQYF. The CDR3 region has the DNA TGTGCCAGCACTACAACAGGATACGCCTACGAGCAGTACTTC. The genes are TRBV28 and TRBJ2-7; D perhaps matches TRBD1 (5 bases). Germline loops: CDR1 MDHEN, CDR2 SYDVKM. Trimming took off 7 bases at V and 2 bases at J, with 15 bases between the two ends. This CDR3 spans 14 amino acids.

The chain has TRBV27 and TRBJ2-7, with 7 bases aligning to TRBD2. With V trimmed by 8 bases and J by 4 bases, 14 bases remained unmatched. The germline gives CDR1 MNHEY, CDR2 SMNVEV (reference sequence). The CDR3 length is 15 residues. CDR3 bases: TGTGCCAGCGGGTTAACGACTAGCCTCCAGTACGAGCAGTACTTC. Amino acid sequence: CASGLTTSLQYEQYF.

This chain joins TRBV1 and TRBJ2-5; the DNA was not compared with TRBD2, the D call given in the table. TRBV1 is reported as a pseudogene. The CDR3 totals 17 residues. DNA of the CDR3: TGCACCAGCAGCCAGGGCACTAGCGGGGGGCGTCAAGAGACCCAGTACTTC. This encodes CTSSQGTSGGRQETQYF.

The chain is built from TRBV21-1 and TRBJ2-5. TRBV21-1 is labeled a pseudogene. CDR3 length: 15 residues. The CDR3 DNA reads as TGTGCCAGCAGAACCCAAGGGTGGCAGAAAGAGACCCAGTACTTC. It specifies CASRTQGWQKETQYF.

The genes are TRBV28 and TRBJ2-7; tentatively, D is TRBD2 (5 bases). Looked up from germline, CDR1 is MDHEN and CDR2 is SYDVKM. The CDR3 runs to 13 residues. Trimming left V 8 bases short and J 5 bases short, with 16 bases between. The CDR3 region is CASVAGVGDEQYF. For the CDR3, the DNA is TGTGCCAGCGTAGCCGGGGTGGGCGACGAGCAGTACTTC. Variable domain in full (rest from reference TRBV28 and TRBJ2-7): DVKVTQSSRYLVKRTGEKVFLECVQDMDHENMFWYRQDPGLGLRLIYFSYDVKMKEKGDIPEGYSVSREKKERFSLILESASTNQTSMYLCASVAGVGDEQYFGPGTRLTVT.

The chain combines TRBV6-5 with TRBJ2-5; 10 bases match TRBD1. Germline assignment: CDR1 MNHEY and CDR2 SVGAGI. CDR3 length: 15 amino acids. Germline trimming cut 4 bases from V and 2 bases from J; bases unmatched to any gene: 4. CDR3 residues: CASSFGTGDQETQYF. The CDR3 DNA is TGTGCCAGCAGTTTTGGGACAGGGGATCAAGAGACCCAGTACTTC.

The genes are TRBV5-4 and TRBJ2-7, with TRBD1 matching over 8 bases. The ends lost 3 bases at V and 2 bases at J; junction bases unmatched: 7. The germline gives CDR1 SGHNT, CDR2 YYREEE (reference sequence). The CDR3 loop spans 15 amino acids. CDR3 amino acids: CASSSWDRTTYEQYF. CDR3 sequence (DNA): TGTGCCAGCAGCTCATGGGACAGGACAACCTACGAGCAGTACTTC.

The chain links TRBV21-1 to TRBJ2-7; TRBD1 is taken as the D call from the table, unchecked against the DNA. TRBV21-1 is listed as a pseudogene. The length of the CDR3 is 15 residues. The CDR3 loop is CASSKGEGRAHEQYF. CDR3 nucleotide sequence: TGTGCCAGCAGCAAAGGGGAAGGCAGGGCCCACGAGCAGTACTTC.

This chain links TRBV19 with TRBJ1-1; tentatively, D is TRBD1 (6 bases). Germline V CDR1 and CDR2: LNHDA, SQIVND (reference sequence). The CDR3 extends over 13 amino acids. V lost 4 bases and J 6 bases, leaving 12 bases between the germline ends. CDR3 sequence reads: CASSTRQAAEAFF. The CDR3 region has the DNA TGTGCCAGTAGTACAAGACAGGCAGCTGAAGCTTTCTTT.

This chain uses TRBV7-9 with TRBJ2-1; 14 bases agree with TRBD2. Per germline, CDR1 SEHNR and CDR2 FQNEAQ (reference sequence). The V gene end was trimmed by 5 bases and the J gene end by 7 bases; junction bases not matched to a gene: 7. The CDR3 is made up of 16 amino acids. This chain's CDR3 is CASSRGLAGGWNEQFF. The CDR3 DNA follows: TGTGCCAGCAGCCGTGGACTAGCGGGGGGTTGGAATGAGCAGTTCTTC.